What follows are 9 T cell receptor beta chains derived from one specimen sequenced in a study of blood T cells in healthy people across ages. Sample-barcoded 5' priming and a J-beta primer mix drove a second PCR of roughly 7 to 11 cycles. TCRdb re-analysed the 5' RACE reads in MiXCR, keeping a single row per CDR3 protein. The table has under 1,000,000 distinct CDR3 sequences, 35% to 40% seen once. Sequencing used blood. The source is a young man in good health.

This clonotype was detected a few times. V gene TRBV27 combines with J gene TRBJ2-3; D not resolved. Trimming removed 5 bases from V and 0 bases from J, with 15 bases in between. Germline assignment: CDR1 MNHEY and CDR2 SMNVEV (reference sequence). The CDR3 extends over 16 amino acids. CDR3 DNA: TGTGCCAGCAGTCCCGTCGTGACTCCTAGCACAGATACGCAGTATTTT. This encodes CASSPVVTPSTDTQYF.

This clonotype was counted only a few times. The chain uses TRBV20-1 and TRBJ2-7; a weak D match, TRBD2 (5 bases). The length of the CDR3 is 12 residues. Trimming shortened V by 1 base and J by 1 base, and 5 bases separated the two germline ends. Per the germline V gene, CDR1 is DFQATT and CDR2 is SNEGSKA (reference sequence). In nucleotides, the CDR3 is TGCAGTGCTAGAGGGACTTCCTACGAGCAGTACTTC. As protein: CSARGTSYEQYF.

The sample holds a few counts of this clonotype. The chain combines TRBV6-5 with TRBJ2-3; D unresolved. The CDR3 sequence is 15 residues long. Trimming stripped 0 bases from V and 0 bases from J, with 7 bases between. In germline, CDR1 is MNHEY, CDR2 SVGAGI. The CDR3 DNA reads TGTGCCAGCAGTTACTCGATAGCTAGCACAGATACGCAGTATTTT. Translated: CASSYSIASTDTQYF.

The V gene is TRBV6-5, the J gene TRBJ1-1, with D possibly matching TRBD1 (5 bases). V lost 5 bases and J 4 bases, leaving 8 bases between the germline ends. The germline gives CDR1 MNHEY, CDR2 SVGAGI. The CDR3 totals 12 residues. CDR3 coding DNA: TGTGCCAGCAGTAGGGGAGTCACTGAAGCTTTCTTT. It translates to CASSRGVTEAFF.

This clonotype was counted a single time. The rearrangement uses TRBV5-6 and TRBJ1-3; the D gene is possibly TRBD1 (5 bases). Germline-derived CDR1 and CDR2 are SGHDT and YYEEEE. The ends were cut back, 2 bases at V and 8 bases at J, with 8 bases in the middle. This CDR3 is built from 12 residues. The CDR3 spells CASSLTGYTIYF. As DNA, the CDR3 is TGTGCCAGCAGCTTAACAGGTTACACCATATATTTT.

The chain couples TRBV10-3 to TRBJ1-1; tentative D call: TRBD1 (5 bases). The CDR3 is 11 residues long. Deletions cut 4 bases from V and 13 bases from J, with 13 bases between. Germline values: CDR1 ENHRY, CDR2 SYGVKD. CDR3 amino acids: CAISVGGEGFF. The CDR3 region has the DNA TGTGCCATCAGTGTTGGGGGGGAGGGTTTCTTT.

This chain connects TRBV12-3 or TRBV12-4 to TRBJ1-1; D perhaps matches TRBD1 (5 bases). V lost 7 bases and J lost 5, with 17 bases in between. CDR3 length: 14 amino acids. The CDR3 reads CASILSGGGTEAFF. CDR3 DNA: TGTGCCAGCATCTTGTCTGGGGGGGGGACTGAAGCTTTCTTT.

This clonotype has just a few counts. J is TRBJ2-7 and V is TRBV29-1; 12 bases match TRBD1. CDR1 is SQVTM and CDR2 is ANQGSEA in the germline V gene. V lost 4 bases, J lost 2 bases, and 9 bases stayed unmatched. The CDR3 runs 16 residues. CDR3 nucleotide sequence: TGCAGCGTTGTAACCGGGACAGGGGGCTCTACCTACGAGCAGTACTTC. Translation gives CSVVTGTGGSTYEQYF.

In this sample, this clonotype turned up many times. The CDR3 DNA reads TGTGCCAGCAGCGCGTTCACAGGGATCCAAGAGACCCAGTACTTC. Amino acids: CASSAFTGIQETQYF. The rearrangement joins TRBV9 to TRBJ2-5, with a possible D match to TRBD1 (6 bases). Germline V gene data show CDR1 as SGDLS and CDR2 as YYNGEE. V lost 3 bases to trimming and J lost 1 base, with 13 bases between them. There are 15 residues in the CDR3. Variable domain in full (rest from reference TRBV9 and TRBJ2-5): DSGVTQTPKHLITATGQRVTLRCSPRSGDLSVYWYQQSLDQGLQFLIQYYNGEERAKGNILERFSAQQFPDLHSELNLSSLELGDSALYFCASSAFTGIQETQYFGPGTRLLVL.